The following is a T cell receptor (beta chain) sequence with its context. Its specificity is unknown. The assay was immunoSEQ multiplex PCR, and TCRdb's table has in-frame clones only and misses some. The repertoire holds 50,000 to 65,000 clones, around 90% seen once, with 20% to 25% in the top ten. The V gene's germline CDR1 is SQVTM and CDR2 ANQGSEA. The CDR3 runs 17 residues. Trimming left V 3 bases short and J 0 bases short, with 15 bases between. This sample was taken from a study of OX40 agonist ivuxolimab in advanced cancers. On the study more broadly: The treatment was a fully human IgG2 OX40 agonist, ivuxolimab. The diagnoses of dose-escalation patients were hepatocellular carcinoma, melanoma, renal cell or head and neck cancer. Study findings and constraints: Relative to CD4+, CD8+ T cells held more expanded clones on average.

Sample: CD4+ or CD8+ T cells sorted from blood, taken in a trial of the OX40 agonist ivuxolimab. This sequence joins TRBV29-1 and TRBJ2-6; D not resolved. This TCR derives from an adult with an advanced solid tumor such as melanoma, head and neck, liver or kidney cancer. CDR3 sequence: CSVDYPAPHSGANVLTF. In DNA form, the CDR3 reads TGCAGCGTTGATTACCCGGCTCCCCACTCTGGGGCCAACGTCCTGACTTTC. The variable domain in full, with the rest retrieved from reference TRBV29-1 and TRBJ2-6, is SAVISQKPSRDICQRGTSLTIQCQVDSQVTMMFWYRQQPGQSLTLIATANQGSEATYESGFVIDKFPISRPNLTFSTLTVSNMSPEDSSIYLCSVDYPAPHSGANVLTFGAGSRLTVL.